Following are 7 T cell receptor beta chains from one sample sequenced in a study of Ad26.COV2.S vaccination and SARS-CoV-2 variants. Data came from immunoSEQ multiplex PCR; TCRdb stores just in-frame clones and leaves some out. The sample includes approximately 240,000 clones, roughly 90% of them seen just once. Treatment given: approximately 18 received Ad26.COV2.S at low or high dose, single or two shots; several received placebo; per-sample allocation not given. Samples analyzed were those drawn on day 63 after the first vaccine or placebo injection. Material: peripheral blood, obtained in a trial of Ad26.COV2.S vaccine versus placebo. The receptors come from a person aged 18-60 years who received the Ad26.COV2.S COVID-19 vaccine or a placebo.

This clone was found once. The chain uses TRBV6-5 and TRBJ2-6; D might be TRBD2 (5 bases). V dropped 2 bases and J dropped 2 bases, with 10 bases sitting between them. The CDR3 totals 16 residues. Germline V lookup: CDR1 MNHEY, CDR2 SVGAGI. The CDR3, as DNA: TGTGCCAGCAGTTACCTTCTCGGGGCTGGGGCCAACGTCCTGACTTTC. Translation gives CASSYLLGAGANVLTF.

In this sample, this clone turned up once. The chain employs TRBV9 and TRBJ2-6; D might be TRBD1 (5 bases). The germline V gene has CDR1 SGDLS and CDR2 YYNGEE. This CDR3 is built from 15 residues. Trimming removed 1 base from V and 1 base from J, with 6 bases in between. This CDR3 is CASSVQGSGANVLTF. CDR3 nucleotide sequence: TGTGCCAGCAGCGTACAGGGTTCTGGGGCCAACGTCCTGACTTTC.

The rearrangement links TRBV28 to TRBJ1-1; D gene uncertain. Germline CDR1 and CDR2: MDHEN and SYDVKM. The CDR3 is 15 amino acids. Trimming took 2 bases from V and 4 from J, leaving 14 bases between them. The CDR3 DNA follows: TGTGCCAGCAGTTTACGCGGGGAAAGGACCACTGAAGCTTTCTTT. It is translated as CASSLRGERTTEAFF.

This chain uses TRBV7-9 with TRBJ2-4; D is perhaps TRBD1 or TRBD2 (5 bases each). Germline V gives CDR1 SEHNR, CDR2 FQNEAQ (reference sequence). The V end was cut by 3 bases, the J end by 9 bases, with 21 bases between. This CDR3 contains 16 residues. CDR3 sequence reads: CASSLGVKDSLSIQYF. The CDR3 region has the DNA TGTGCCAGCAGCTTGGGGGTGAAAGACTCCTTAAGCATTCAGTACTTC.

The V and J genes are TRBV6-1 and TRBJ2-7; 8 bases map to TRBD2. Germline CDR1 is MNHNS and CDR2 is SASEGT. The CDR3 sequence is 21 residues long. V lost 2 bases and J lost 2; bases outside the gene matches: 23. CDR3 in amino acids: CASSEPVRNGGGPFRAYEQYF. In nucleotides, the CDR3 is TGTGCCAGCAGTGAACCCGTGCGGAATGGCGGGGGGCCCTTCAGGGCCTACGAGCAGTACTTC.

As DNA, the CDR3 is TGTGCCATCACTCCCAGGGTGGACTACGAGCAGTACTTC. Its translation is CAITPRVDYEQYF. The genes are TRBV10-3 and TRBJ2-7; tentative D call: TRBD1 (5 bases). V dropped 7 bases and J dropped 3 bases, with 13 bases sitting between them. CDR3 size: 13 residues. Germline V gives CDR1 ENHRY, CDR2 SYGVKD.

V usage is TRBV7-2 and J usage is TRBJ1-3; D is perhaps TRBD1 (5 bases). This CDR3 is 14 amino acids long. The germline gives CDR1 SGHTA, CDR2 FQGNSA. The ends were cut back, 6 bases at V and 0 bases at J, with 9 bases in the middle. The CDR3, as DNA: TGTGCCAGCAGGCAGGGCACCTCTGGAAACACCATATATTTT. It encodes CASRQGTSGNTIYF.